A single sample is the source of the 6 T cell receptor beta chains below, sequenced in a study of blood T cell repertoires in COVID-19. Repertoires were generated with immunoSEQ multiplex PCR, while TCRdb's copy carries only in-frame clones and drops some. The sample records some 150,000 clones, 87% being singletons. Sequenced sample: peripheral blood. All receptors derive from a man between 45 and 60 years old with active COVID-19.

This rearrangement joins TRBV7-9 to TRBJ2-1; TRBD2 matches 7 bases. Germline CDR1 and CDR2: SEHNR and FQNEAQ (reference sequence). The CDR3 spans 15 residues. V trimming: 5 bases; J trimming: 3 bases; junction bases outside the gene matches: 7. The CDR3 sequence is CASSPRLAGYNEQFF. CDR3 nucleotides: TGTGCCAGCAGCCCCCGACTAGCCGGCTACAATGAGCAGTTCTTC.

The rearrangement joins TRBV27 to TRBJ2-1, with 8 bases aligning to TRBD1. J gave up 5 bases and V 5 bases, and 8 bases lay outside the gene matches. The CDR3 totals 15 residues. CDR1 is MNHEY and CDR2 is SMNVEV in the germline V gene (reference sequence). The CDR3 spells CASSPQGDRHNEQFF. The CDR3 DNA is TGTGCCAGCAGTCCACAGGGGGATCGCCACAATGAGCAGTTCTTC.

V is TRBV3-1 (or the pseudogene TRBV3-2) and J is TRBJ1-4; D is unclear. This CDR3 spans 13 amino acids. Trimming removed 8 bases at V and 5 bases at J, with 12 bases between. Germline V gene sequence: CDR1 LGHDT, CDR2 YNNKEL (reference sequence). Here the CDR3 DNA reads TGTGCCAGCGGCGGGAACTCAAATGAAAAACTGTTTTTT. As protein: CASGGNSNEKLFF.

The CDR3 spells CASSLTRVETQYF. The CDR3 DNA is TGTGCCAGCAGCTTGACTAGAGTAGAGACCCAGTACTTC. V and J are TRBV11-3 and TRBJ2-5; perhaps TRBD2 as D (6 bases). This CDR3 region has 13 residues. Per the germline V gene, CDR1 is SGHNT and CDR2 is YENEEA. The V and J ends lost 3 bases and 4 bases respectively, with 9 bases between them.

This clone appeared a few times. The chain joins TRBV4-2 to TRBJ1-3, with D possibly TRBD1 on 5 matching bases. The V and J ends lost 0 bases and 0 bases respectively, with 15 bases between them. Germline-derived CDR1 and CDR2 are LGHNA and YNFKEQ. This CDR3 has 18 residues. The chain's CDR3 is CASSQDFAGFLSGNTIYF. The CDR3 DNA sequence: TGTGCCAGCAGCCAAGATTTCGCAGGGTTCCTCTCTGGAAACACCATATATTTT.

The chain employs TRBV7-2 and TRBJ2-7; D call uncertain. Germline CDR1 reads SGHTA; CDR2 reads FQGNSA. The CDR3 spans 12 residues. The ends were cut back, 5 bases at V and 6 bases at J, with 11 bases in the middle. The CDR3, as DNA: TGTGCCAGCAGCCGATACCTAACCGAGCAGTACTTC. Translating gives CASSRYLTEQYF.